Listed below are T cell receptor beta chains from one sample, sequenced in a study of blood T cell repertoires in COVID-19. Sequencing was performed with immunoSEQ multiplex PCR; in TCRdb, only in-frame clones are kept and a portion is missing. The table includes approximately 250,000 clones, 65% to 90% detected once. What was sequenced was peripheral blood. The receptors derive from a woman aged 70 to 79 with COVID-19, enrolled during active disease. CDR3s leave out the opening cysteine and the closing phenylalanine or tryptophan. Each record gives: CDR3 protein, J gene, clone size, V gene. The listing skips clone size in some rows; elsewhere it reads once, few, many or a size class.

CDR3aa: ASSSGQNQPQH
j_gene: TRBJ1-5
abundance: NA
v_gene: TRBV27

CDR3aa: ASSFALAGQDTQY
j_gene: TRBJ2-3
abundance: NA
v_gene: TRBV5-1

CDR3aa: ASSSTPRTSSTGELF
j_gene: TRBJ2-2
abundance: once
v_gene: TRBV11-3

CDR3aa: ASSPGGDRSNEQF
j_gene: TRBJ2-1
abundance: NA
v_gene: TRBV9

CDR3aa: ASSGAGGNYGYT
j_gene: TRBJ1-2
abundance: NA
v_gene: TRBV9

CDR3aa: ASIHGGANTGELF
j_gene: TRBJ2-2
abundance: NA
v_gene: TRBV19

CDR3aa: ASKRDMGTDTQY
j_gene: TRBJ2-3
abundance: NA
v_gene: TRBV27

CDR3aa: ASSWDSNTGELF
j_gene: TRBJ2-2
abundance: once
v_gene: TRBV2

CDR3aa: ASSSLWNSGGYNEQF
j_gene: TRBJ2-1
abundance: NA
v_gene: TRBV5-1

CDR3aa: ASTWGVDTEAF
j_gene: TRBJ1-1
abundance: few
v_gene: TRBV7-9

CDR3aa: ASSQEGTGNHEQY
j_gene: TRBJ2-7
abundance: NA
v_gene: TRBV4-3

CDR3aa: ASTYLQGAYNEQF
j_gene: TRBJ2-1
abundance: NA
v_gene: TRBV6-5

CDR3aa: ASAGRGPFYEQY
j_gene: TRBJ2-7
abundance: NA
v_gene: TRBV5-8

CDR3aa: ASSIMNSPLH
j_gene: TRBJ1-6
abundance: few
v_gene: TRBV6-6

CDR3aa: ASSLTGAAESSYNEQF
j_gene: TRBJ2-1
abundance: NA
v_gene: TRBV11-2

CDR3aa: ASSQAGTVLREQY
j_gene: TRBJ2-7
abundance: NA
v_gene: TRBV3-1/TRBV3-2

CDR3aa: ASSLEGLLYQETQY
j_gene: TRBJ2-5
abundance: NA
v_gene: TRBV7-6

CDR3aa: SASPGTEEKLF
j_gene: TRBJ1-4
abundance: NA
v_gene: TRBV20-1

CDR3aa: ASSHRGGTYEQY
j_gene: TRBJ2-7
abundance: NA
v_gene: TRBV28

CDR3aa: ASSEGTGSNSYEQY
j_gene: TRBJ2-7
abundance: NA
v_gene: TRBV5-1

CDR3aa: ATSDPRDRGSSYNEQF
j_gene: TRBJ2-1
abundance: once
v_gene: TRBV24-1

CDR3aa: ASSQDYGVGSEKLF
j_gene: TRBJ1-4
abundance: NA
v_gene: TRBV4-3

CDR3aa: ASSPGTGTYSPLH
j_gene: TRBJ1-6
abundance: NA
v_gene: TRBV18

CDR3aa: SVESGDRSNYGYT
j_gene: TRBJ1-2
abundance: NA
v_gene: TRBV29-1

CDR3aa: ASSPSREISTDTQY
j_gene: TRBJ2-3
abundance: NA
v_gene: TRBV4-2

CDR3aa: SASGGQGYNEQF
j_gene: TRBJ2-1
abundance: NA
v_gene: TRBV20-1

CDR3aa: ASSPRQSSTDTQY
j_gene: TRBJ2-3
abundance: NA
v_gene: TRBV18

CDR3aa: ASSQNRQNGYT
j_gene: TRBJ1-2
abundance: once
v_gene: TRBV14

CDR3aa: ASSVDRQETQY
j_gene: TRBJ2-5
abundance: NA
v_gene: TRBV9

CDR3aa: ASSSSGATSTDTQY
j_gene: TRBJ2-3
abundance: few
v_gene: TRBV3-1/TRBV3-2

CDR3aa: ASSIDLSDRGDYGYT
j_gene: TRBJ1-2
abundance: few
v_gene: TRBV19

CDR3aa: ASSLETESIDTQY
j_gene: TRBJ2-3
abundance: NA
v_gene: TRBV28

CDR3aa: ASTLKTENTEAF
j_gene: TRBJ1-1
abundance: NA
v_gene: TRBV4-1

CDR3aa: ASSLVEGYGNQPQH
j_gene: TRBJ1-5
abundance: NA
v_gene: TRBV7-2

CDR3aa: SAPDRGRAF
j_gene: TRBJ1-1
abundance: NA
v_gene: TRBV20-1

CDR3aa: ASSLLLQGARGQPQH
j_gene: TRBJ1-5
abundance: NA
v_gene: TRBV7-6

CDR3aa: ASSLEQGFYEQY
j_gene: TRBJ2-7
abundance: NA
v_gene: TRBV5-6

CDR3aa: ASSQDRTGNYGYT
j_gene: TRBJ1-2
abundance: NA
v_gene: TRBV14

CDR3aa: ASSLQTGTTYEQY
j_gene: TRBJ2-7
abundance: NA
v_gene: TRBV7-2

CDR3aa: ATRPDYGYT
j_gene: TRBJ1-2
abundance: NA
v_gene: TRBV2

CDR3aa: ASSVLQGNTEAF
j_gene: TRBJ1-1
abundance: NA
v_gene: TRBV7-9

CDR3aa: ASSHGLFSSTDTQY
j_gene: TRBJ2-3
abundance: NA
v_gene: TRBV5-4

CDR3aa: ASSLEESYGYT
j_gene: TRBJ1-2
abundance: once
v_gene: TRBV27

CDR3aa: ASSTRETQY
j_gene: TRBJ2-5
abundance: NA
v_gene: TRBV12-3/TRBV12-4

CDR3aa: ASSVSGWYEQY
j_gene: TRBJ2-7
abundance: NA
v_gene: TRBV2

CDR3aa: ASSRGNSIYEQY
j_gene: TRBJ2-7
abundance: NA
v_gene: TRBV9

CDR3aa: ASSYEFYSPLH
j_gene: TRBJ1-6
abundance: NA
v_gene: TRBV6-5

CDR3aa: ASSEVNGDYGYT
j_gene: TRBJ1-2
abundance: NA
v_gene: TRBV6-1

CDR3aa: ASGLMGLGPQH
j_gene: TRBJ1-5
abundance: NA
v_gene: TRBV12-5

CDR3aa: ASSGQGTAGYT
j_gene: TRBJ1-2
abundance: NA
v_gene: TRBV19